A single sample is the source of the 2 T cell receptor beta chains below, sequenced in a study of blood T cell repertoires in COVID-19. Sequencing was performed with immunoSEQ multiplex PCR; in TCRdb, only in-frame clones are kept and a portion is missing. The data hold some 220,000 clones, with 70% to 90% observed a single time. The sequencing input was peripheral blood. The receptors here all came from a woman aged 18-30 years who had recovered from COVID-19.

CDR3 DNA: TGTGCTAGTGGTTGGGTGGTCCAGGGGAACACTGAAGCTTTCTTT. Translation: CASGWVVQGNTEAFF. This chain connects TRBV12-5 to TRBJ1-1; D possibly corresponds to TRBD1 (5 bases). Trimming pared 4 bases from V and 1 base from J, leaving 13 bases between. There are 15 residues in the CDR3. The germline gives CDR1 LGHNT, CDR2 FRNRAP.

The chain recombines TRBV25-1 with TRBJ2-7; a weak D match, TRBD1 (5 bases). This CDR3 contains 14 residues. The germline V and J ends were trimmed by 4 bases and 3 bases, with 13 bases remaining between them. Germline V lookup: CDR1 MGHDK, CDR2 SYGVNS. CDR3 region: CASSGSTESYEQYF. CDR3 bases: TGTGCCAGCAGTGGTTCGACAGAAAGCTACGAGCAGTACTTC.